The table lists the clone carrying this TCR beta chain with a few counts. The target antigen is unknown. CDR1 is SGHDN, CDR2 FVKESK, per germline. Trimming removed 0 bases from V and 5 bases from J, with 8 bases in between. CDR3 length: 13 amino acids. This sample is drawn from a study of cytomegalovirus exposure and HLA in healthy donors. Study results and limitations: Later analysis associated a missense DCLRE1C variant with TCR beta V- and J-gene trimming.

13 Jbeta primers and 60 Vbeta primers were used for the PCR. TCRdb's table, derived via immunoSEQ multiplex PCR, lists solely in-frame clones and lacks some. The repertoire holds about 130,000 clones, with less than 80% as singletons. The gene calls are TRBV14 and TRBJ2-7; possibly TRBD2 for D (5 bases). This sequence originates from a woman aged 45-65 years in good health and CMV-seronegative. Sequenced: PBMCs. The CDR3 protein is CASSQDPRDEQYF. CDR3 nucleotides: TGTGCCAGCAGCCAAGATCCGAGGGACGAGCAGTACTTC.